The present TCR beta chain was sequenced within a study of T cells in Graves' hyperthyroidism and ophthalmopathy. Amplified TCR beta CDR3 regions derived from RNA transcripts. RT-PCR in the first round (using the HTBI primer set) targeted the TCR CDR3. One entry per CDR3 protein results from TCRdb running MiXCR on the multiplex PCR reads. The data hold hundreds of thousands of distinct CDR3 sequences, with roughly 15% observed a single time. Germline V gene sequence: CDR1 LNHDA, CDR2 SQIVND (reference sequence). The CDR3 spans 19 residues. The junction had 10 bases not matched to a gene; V was cut back by 3 bases and J by 2 bases.

This chain uses TRBV19 with TRBJ2-1; 13 bases line up with TRBD2. The TCR comes from a man younger than 35 with Graves' ophthalmopathy. Sequencing was done on a sample of blood. The CDR3 sequence is CASSIGGLAGARPYNEQFF. The CDR3 DNA reads TGTGCCAGTAGTATTGGAGGACTAGCGGGGGCTAGGCCCTACAATGAGCAGTTCTTC.